This TCR beta chain appears in the sequencing data of a study of response to subunit inactivated influenza vaccine. A note on this clonotype: The target antigen is unknown.

Study-wide points: The study's authors posited that every seasonal influenza vaccination enlists few new T cells.

The CDR3 covers 14 residues. V lost 4 bases to trimming and J lost 9 bases; unmatched junction nucleotides: 4. TCRdb fed the RT-PCR reads into MiXCR, producing one record per CDR3 protein. The table shows about 830,000 distinct CDR3 sequences, with roughly 18% occurring only once. This TCR was recovered from a middle-aged man who received an inactivated influenza vaccine. The sample was PBMCs from blood, taken 4 to 6 days after vaccination. The chain combines TRBV12-3 or TRBV12-4 with TRBJ2-1, with 12 bases fitting TRBD2. The CDR3 DNA reads TGTGCCAGCAGTTCTAGCGGGAGGGCCCGTGAGCAGTTCTTC. Residues: CASSSSGRAREQFF.